The 25 T cell receptor beta chains presented below share a single source sample, sequenced in a study of blood T cell repertoires in COVID-19. Data came from immunoSEQ multiplex PCR; TCRdb stores just in-frame clones and leaves some out. In the table there are approximately 210,000 clones, about 86% of which are singletons. Sequencing input: PBMCs or T cells enriched from blood (not recorded which). These receptors were collected from a woman aged 45-65 years with acute COVID-19.

The chain uses TRBV7-2 and TRBJ1-2, with D possibly matching TRBD1 (5 bases). CDR1 SGHTA and CDR2 FQGNSA come from the germline V gene. The V end was cut by 3 bases, the J end by 4 bases, with 15 bases between. The CDR3 sequence is 15 residues long. The CDR3 DNA reads as TGTGCCAGCAGCTTGGGGGGAGAGCCTCCCTATGGCTACACCTTC. Translation gives CASSLGGEPPYGYTF.

The V call is TRBV7-6, the J call TRBJ2-2; 10 bases match TRBD2. The CDR3 has 18 residues. The junction had 9 bases not matched to a gene; V was cut back by 5 bases and J by 0 bases. Germline V gene data show CDR1 as SGHVS and CDR2 as FNYEAQ. CDR3 protein: CASSPSLAGAPNTGELFF. CDR3 DNA sequence: TGTGCCAGCAGCCCCTCCCTAGCGGGGGCCCCGAACACCGGGGAGCTGTTTTTT.

With respect to this clone: Other DNA sequences in the same sample also yield this CDR3. The chain links TRBV24-1 to TRBJ2-2; the D gene is possibly TRBD2 (6 bases). The CDR3 runs to 13 residues. Germline assignment: CDR1 KGHDR and CDR2 SFDVKD. Trimming pared 9 bases from V and 0 bases from J, leaving 7 bases between. The CDR3 region has the DNA TGTGCCACCGGGACTCCGAACACCGGGGAGCTGTTTTTT. Amino acids: CATGTPNTGELFF.

This clone was picked up a small number of times. This chain uses TRBV4-1 with TRBJ2-7; tentatively, D is TRBD1 (5 bases). The germline gives CDR1 MGHRA, CDR2 YSYEKL. V shed 0 bases and J shed 2 bases, with 17 bases lying between them. The CDR3 totals 17 residues. CDR3 amino acids: CASSQDTTAAAPYEQYF. DNA of the CDR3: TGCGCCAGCAGCCAAGATACGACAGCCGCCGCTCCCTACGAGCAGTACTTC.

The chain links TRBV6-2 or TRBV6-3 to TRBJ2-7, with 7 bases that match TRBD2. Germline lookup yields CDR1 MNHEY and CDR2 SVGEGT. V gave up 5 bases and J gave up 7 bases; unmatched junction bases: 17. The CDR3 has 16 amino acids. Here the CDR3 DNA reads TGTGCCAGCAGTACAAACTTCGGACTAGGATCGTCGGAGCAGTACTTC. Its translation is CASSTNFGLGSSEQYF.

The chain recombines TRBV5-6 with TRBJ2-7; TRBD1 aligns across 8 bases. The V and J ends lost 4 bases and 2 bases, in that order; junction bases with no gene match: 2. Germline CDR1 reads SGHDT; CDR2 reads YYEEEE. The CDR3 contains 13 residues. CDR3 protein: CASSMDRAYEQYF. CDR3 coding DNA: TGTGCCAGCAGCATGGACAGGGCCTACGAGCAGTACTTC.

This sequence joins TRBV3-1 (or the pseudogene TRBV3-2) and TRBJ2-2; a weak D match, TRBD2 (7 bases). Germline CDR1 is LGHDT and CDR2 is YNNKEL (reference sequence). Trimming took 7 bases from V and 1 from J, leaving 16 bases between them. The CDR3 consists of 16 residues. The CDR3 loop reads CASTKGGRQNTGELFF. The CDR3 DNA reads as TGTGCCAGCACCAAGGGGGGGAGGCAGAACACCGGGGAGCTGTTTTTT.

The rearrangement joins TRBV9 to TRBJ1-1, with 9 nucleotides matching TRBD1. CDR1 and CDR2 from the germline V gene are SGDLS and YYNGEE. The CDR3 runs to 16 residues. Trimming at V came to 3 bases and at J to 6 bases, leaving 12 bases not matched to a gene. Written as DNA, the CDR3 is TGTGCCAGCAGCGAATACTGGACAGGGGTAGGGGCTGAAGCTTTCTTT. It specifies CASSEYWTGVGAEAFF. Full variable domain (missing parts from reference TRBV9 and TRBJ1-1): DSGVTQTPKHLITATGQRVTLRCSPRSGDLSVYWYQQSLDQGLQFLIQYYNGEERAKGNILERFSAQQFPDLHSELNLSSLELGDSALYFCASSEYWTGVGAEAFFGQGTRLTVV.

The chain has TRBV18 and TRBJ2-5; D is undetermined. Trimming pared 3 bases from V and 2 bases from J, leaving 10 bases between. Germline assignment: CDR1 KGHSH and CDR2 LQKENI. The CDR3 contains 14 residues. CDR3 sequence: CASSPPHKQETQYF. DNA for the CDR3: TGTGCCAGCTCACCTCCTCACAAACAAGAGACCCAGTACTTC.

In this sample, this clone turned up once. The same CDR3 also results from other DNA sequences found in this sample. The J gene is TRBJ1-1, the V gene TRBV3-1 (or the pseudogene TRBV3-2); D possibly corresponds to TRBD1 (5 bases). CDR1 and CDR2 from the germline V gene are LGHDT and YNNKEL (reference sequence). Deletions cut 1 base from V and 5 bases from J, with 11 bases between. CDR3 size: 14 residues. This CDR3 is CASSQVEGKTEAFF. CDR3 DNA: TGTGCCAGCAGCCAAGTGGAGGGGAAAACTGAAGCTTTCTTT.

The sample holds a few counts of this clone. The gene calls are TRBV5-4 and TRBJ1-6; D remains unclear. Germline CDR1 and CDR2: SGHNT and YYREEE (reference sequence). The CDR3 is made up of 13 amino acids. V was trimmed by 0 bases and J by 9 bases, leaving 7 bases between them. DNA for the CDR3: TGTGCCAGCAGCTTGGTGTCGGGTTCACCCCTCCACTTT. Amino acid sequence: CASSLVSGSPLHF. The full variable domain, its missing parts supplied by reference TRBV5-4 and TRBJ1-6, is ETGVTQSPTHLIKTRGQQVTLRCSSQSGHNTVSWYQQALGQGPQFIFQYYREEENGRGNFPPRFSGLQFPNYSSELNVNALELDDSALYLCASSLVSGSPLHFGNGTRLTVT.

The V gene is TRBV27, the J gene TRBJ2-6; no clear D. This CDR3 comprises 16 residues. Germline values: CDR1 MNHEY, CDR2 SMNVEV (reference sequence). Trimming stripped 6 bases from V and 0 bases from J, with 12 bases between. The CDR3 sequence is CASRALPYSGANVLTF. CDR3 nucleotide sequence: TGTGCCAGCAGAGCTCTCCCTTACTCTGGGGCCAACGTCCTGACTTTC.

The V and J genes are TRBV6-2 or TRBV6-3 and TRBJ2-2; 8 nucleotides agree with TRBD1. CDR1 and CDR2 from the germline V gene are MNHEY and SVGEGT. This CDR3 is 16 amino acids long. V was pared by 2 bases and J by 7 bases, with 9 bases of the junction left unmatched. Written as DNA, the CDR3 is TGTGCCAGCAGTTACGGGCTGGACAGGGTGGTCGGGGAGCTGTTTTTT. This translates into CASSYGLDRVVGELFF.

The rearrangement links TRBV28 to TRBJ1-2; D not certain. The V and J ends lost 4 bases and 6 bases respectively, with 6 bases between them. Germline CDR1 and CDR2: MDHEN and SYDVKM. CDR3 length: 11 residues. This chain's CDR3 is CASSSSHGYTF. In nucleotides, the CDR3 is TGTGCCAGCAGTTCTTCTCATGGCTACACCTTC.

J is TRBJ1-1 and V is TRBV6-4; a possible D gene is TRBD1 (5 bases). V was trimmed by 5 bases and J by 3 bases, leaving 13 bases between them. Germline CDR1 and CDR2: MRHNA and SNTAGT. CDR3 length equals 14 residues. CDR3 loop: CASSLISTDTEAFF. The CDR3 nucleotides read TGTGCCAGCAGTCTAATCTCGACAGACACTGAAGCTTTCTTT.

The chain couples TRBV15 to TRBJ1-6, with TRBD1 matching over 9 bases. The germline gives CDR1 LNHNV, CDR2 YYDKDF (reference sequence). The CDR3 is 17 residues long. V trimming: 4 bases; J trimming: 5 bases; junction bases outside the gene matches: 9. In nucleotides, the CDR3 is TGTGCCACCAGCAACCCCAAGACAGGGGGAAATAATTCACCCCTCCACTTT. Protein sequence: CATSNPKTGGNNSPLHF.

This CDR3 reads CASSRGLAGGSWSSYNEQFF. CDR3 nucleotides: TGTGCCAGCAGCAGAGGACTAGCGGGAGGGTCTTGGAGCTCCTACAATGAGCAGTTCTTC. The gene calls are TRBV28 and TRBJ2-1; 15 bases line up with TRBD2. The CDR3 loop spans 20 amino acids. Germline V gene data show CDR1 as MDHEN and CDR2 as SYDVKM. The V segment lost 6 bases and the J segment 0 bases; nucleotides outside the gene matches: 12.

The chain recombines TRBV11-2 with TRBJ2-2, with a tentative D call TRBD1 (5 bases). CDR1 is SGHAT, CDR2 FQNNGV, per germline. The germline V and J ends were trimmed by 4 bases and 5 bases, with 8 bases remaining between them. The CDR3 totals 13 residues. CDR3 region: CASSYGHTGELFF. CDR3 sequence (DNA): TGTGCCAGCAGCTATGGACATACCGGGGAGCTGTTTTTT.

The chain carries TRBV19 and TRBJ1-1; maybe TRBD1 (5 bases). Trimming took off 1 base at V and 11 bases at J, with 11 bases between the two ends. CDR3 length equals 12 residues. Germline V lookup: CDR1 LNHDA, CDR2 SQIVND (reference sequence). The DNA of the CDR3 is TGTGCCAGTAGTATAGGAGGGGCGGGGGCTTTCTTT. Translated: CASSIGGAGAFF.

The rearrangement links TRBV21-1 to TRBJ1-4. TRBV21-1 is termed a pseudogene. The CDR3 runs 15 residues. CDR3 coding DNA: TGTGCCAGCAGCACCCGACGGGGGGTGAATGAAAAACTGTTTTTT. Translated, it gives CASSTRRGVNEKLFF.

V gene TRBV4-3 combines with J gene TRBJ2-3; tentatively, D is TRBD2 (6 bases). Trimming removed 3 bases from V and 4 bases from J, with 20 bases in between. This CDR3 contains 17 residues. Germline V gives CDR1 LGHNA, CDR2 YSLEER. CDR3: CASSQQESREFPDTQYF. CDR3 in DNA: TGCGCCAGCAGCCAGCAGGAGTCCCGGGAGTTCCCAGATACGCAGTATTTT.

The chain uses TRBV6-2 or TRBV6-3 and TRBJ2-4, with no clear D. This CDR3 is built from 13 residues. Germline V gives CDR1 MNHEY, CDR2 SVGEGT. V dropped 3 bases and J dropped 8 bases, with 11 bases sitting between them. The CDR3 region is CASSYSERHIQYF. Written as DNA, the CDR3 is TGTGCCAGCAGTTATTCCGAGAGGCACATTCAGTACTTC.

V gene TRBV28 combines with J gene TRBJ1-5; 7 bases align to TRBD1. Per germline, CDR1 MDHEN and CDR2 SYDVKM. This CDR3 has 17 amino acids. V shed 2 bases, J shed 11 bases, and the junction held 18 bases outside the gene matches. CDR3 sequence: CASSLLQIGGASETQHF. As DNA, the CDR3 is TGTGCCAGCAGTTTACTTCAGATAGGGGGCGCATCAGAAACCCAGCATTTT.

V and J are TRBV12-3 or TRBV12-4 and TRBJ2-3, with D possibly being TRBD2 (5 bases). The ends were cut back, 8 bases at V and 2 bases at J, with 8 bases in the middle. The CDR3 sequence is 12 residues long. CDR3 sequence (DNA): TGTGCCAGCGGAGGAGTCACAGATACGCAGTATTTT. Residues: CASGGVTDTQYF.

The chain recombines TRBV9 with TRBJ1-5, with a tentative D call TRBD1 (5 bases). V was cut by 4 bases and J by 5 bases, with 10 bases left in between. The CDR3 length is 13 residues. Germline values: CDR1 SGDLS, CDR2 YYNGEE. The CDR3 protein is CASSPGPYQPQHF. In DNA form, the CDR3 reads TGTGCCAGCAGCCCAGGGCCATATCAGCCCCAGCATTTT.